This record concerns one T cell receptor (beta chain) sequence. Its antigen is unknown. The entry originates in a study of cytomegalovirus exposure and HLA in healthy donors. Background on the study: Prior work identified 95 million to 120 million unique TCR beta sequences in 150 million to 200 million T cells.

Overall study findings and caveats: TCR beta chains associated with HLA were, in a later analysis, more clonally expanded than equally common others. A few CMV-associated chains were confirmed in vitro to be specific for CMV antigens.

Healthy bone marrow donors formed the donor group. 13 Jbeta primers and 60 Vbeta primers were used for the PCR. The repertoire was sequenced with immunoSEQ multiplex PCR; TCRdb's copy has only in-frame clones and lacks some. The sample lists 120,000 to 150,000 clones, approximately 83% seen once, with roughly 1.6% in the top ten. The CDR3 loop spans 12 amino acids. The V and J ends lost 3 bases and 5 bases respectively, with 11 bases between them. The germline CDR1 and CDR2 sequences are SQVTM and ANQGSEA. The TCR sequence derives from a woman aged 40 to 49 in good health and CMV-seronegative. Material: PBMCs. The rearrangement links TRBV29-1 to TRBJ2-7, with a tentative D call TRBD1 (7 bases). This chain's CDR3 is CSVDRGVHEQYF. The CDR3 nucleotides read TGCAGCGTTGACAGGGGGGTCCACGAGCAGTACTTC.